The 5 T cell receptor beta chains below come from one sample, sequenced in a study of OX40 agonist ivuxolimab in advanced cancers. Some clones are missing from TCRdb's copy, which holds only in-frame ones; the method was immunoSEQ multiplex PCR. The sample contains around 69,000 clones, about 79% of which appear only once. The sample in question was CD4+ or CD8+ T cells sorted from blood, obtained in a trial of the OX40 agonist ivuxolimab. These receptors were taken from an adult with an advanced solid tumor such as melanoma, head and neck, liver or kidney cancer.

This clone was detected a few times. The chain couples TRBV7-9 to TRBJ2-7; 7 bases agree with TRBD2. J lost 8 bases, V lost 5 bases, and 12 bases had no gene match. This CDR3 has 14 amino acids. Germline CDR1 is SEHNR and CDR2 is FQNEAQ (reference sequence). This chain's CDR3 is CASSPGGGEGKQYF. The CDR3 nucleotides read TGTGCCAGCAGCCCCGGGGGAGGGGAGGGAAAGCAGTACTTC.

The chain recombines TRBV6-1 with TRBJ2-5, with D maybe TRBD2 (7 bases). With 1 base removed from V and 5 bases from J, the gap between germline ends came to 23 bases. In germline, CDR1 is MNHNS, CDR2 SASEGT. The CDR3 is 18 residues long. The CDR3 spells CASSEDHHREGSRETQYF. The CDR3 region has the DNA TGTGCCAGCAGTGAAGACCATCACAGGGAGGGGAGCCGGGAGACCCAGTACTTC.

This clone appeared once. This chain joins TRBV27 and TRBJ1-5; unclear D gene. Trimming took 5 bases from V and 0 from J, leaving 23 bases between them. Germline V CDR1 and CDR2: MNHEY, SMNVEV (reference sequence). The length of the CDR3 is 19 residues. The CDR3 region has the DNA TGTGCCAGCAGTCCCCACCTGGGCGCCCTACATTATAGCAATCAGCCCCAGCATTTT. It codes for CASSPHLGALHYSNQPQHF.

This chain connects TRBV6-6 to TRBJ1-1, with 8 bases identical to TRBD1. V lost 6 bases to trimming and J lost 3 bases; unmatched junction nucleotides: 3. This CDR3 has 13 amino acids. Looked up from germline, CDR1 is MNHNY and CDR2 is SVGAGI (reference sequence). CDR3 protein: CASSHRGDTEAFF. The CDR3 DNA follows: TGTGCCAGCAGCCACAGGGGGGACACTGAAGCTTTCTTT.

The V gene is TRBV7-2, the J gene TRBJ1-2, with 8 nucleotides matching TRBD1. Trimming at V came to 7 bases and at J to 8 bases, leaving 9 bases not matched to a gene. The CDR3 covers 13 residues. Germline V gene lookup returns CDR1 SGHTA and CDR2 FQGNSA. CDR3 in amino acids: CASTPDRGNGYTF. As DNA, the CDR3 is TGTGCCAGCACTCCCGACAGGGGAAACGGCTACACCTTC.